This T cell receptor beta chain was found in a study of blood T cells in healthy people across ages. This clonotype was seen a handful of times. Its antigen is unidentified. Study-level findings and limits: Naive CD4+ cell counts and diversity both ran higher in long-lived than in aged donors. Unsorted PBMCs prevented conclusive naive versus antigen-experienced comparison.

Trimming stripped 0 bases from V and 6 bases from J, with 18 bases between. CDR3 size: 17 residues. Germline CDR1 is LGHNA and CDR2 is YNFKEQ. Then a second PCR, running about 7 to 11 cycles, was carried out with a sample-barcoded 5' primer and a J-beta primer mix. TCRdb used MiXCR to reprocess the 5' RACE reads, holding one entry per CDR3 protein. The table lists about 1.1 million distinct CDR3 sequences, 30% to 40% of them singletons, with 13% in the top ten. This sequence joins TRBV4-2 and TRBJ2-1; D is unclear. Sequenced: blood. This clonotype was obtained from a man aged 18 to 29 in good health. CDR3 sequence: CASSQDLGSPPGNEQFF. The DNA for the CDR3 is TGTGCCAGCAGCCAAGATCTTGGTAGCCCGCCGGGCAATGAGCAGTTCTTC.